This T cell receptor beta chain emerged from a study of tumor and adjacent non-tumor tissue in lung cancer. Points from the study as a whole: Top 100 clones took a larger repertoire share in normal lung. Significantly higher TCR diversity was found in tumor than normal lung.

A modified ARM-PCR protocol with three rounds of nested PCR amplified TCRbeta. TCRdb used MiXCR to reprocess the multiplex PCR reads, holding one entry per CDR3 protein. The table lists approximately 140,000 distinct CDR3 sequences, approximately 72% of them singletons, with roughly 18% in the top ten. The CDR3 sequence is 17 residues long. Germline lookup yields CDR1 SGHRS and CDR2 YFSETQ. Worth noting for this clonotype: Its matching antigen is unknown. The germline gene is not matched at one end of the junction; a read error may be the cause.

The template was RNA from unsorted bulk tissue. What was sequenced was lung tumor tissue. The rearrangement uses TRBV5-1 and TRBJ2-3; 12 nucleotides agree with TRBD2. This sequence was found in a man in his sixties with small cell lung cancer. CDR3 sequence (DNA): TGCTCCAGCAGCATGGGACTAGCGGGCGGTAGCACAGATACGCAGTATTTT. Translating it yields CSSSMGLAGGSTDTQYF.